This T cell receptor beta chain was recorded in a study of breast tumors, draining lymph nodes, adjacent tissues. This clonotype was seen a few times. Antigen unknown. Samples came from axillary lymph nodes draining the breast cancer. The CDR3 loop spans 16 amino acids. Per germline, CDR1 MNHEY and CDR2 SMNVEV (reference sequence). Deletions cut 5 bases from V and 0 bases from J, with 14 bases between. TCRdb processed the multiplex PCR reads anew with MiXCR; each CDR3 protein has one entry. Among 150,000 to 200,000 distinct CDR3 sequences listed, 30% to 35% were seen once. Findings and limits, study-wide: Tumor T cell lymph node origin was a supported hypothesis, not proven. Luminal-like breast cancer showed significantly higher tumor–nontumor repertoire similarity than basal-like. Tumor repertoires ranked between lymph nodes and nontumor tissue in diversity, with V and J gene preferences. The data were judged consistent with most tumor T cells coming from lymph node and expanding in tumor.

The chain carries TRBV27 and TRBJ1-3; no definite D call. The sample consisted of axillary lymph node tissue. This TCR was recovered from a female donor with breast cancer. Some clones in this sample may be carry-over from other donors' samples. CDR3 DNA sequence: TGTGCCAGCAGTCCTACCTGGGCCGGCTCTGGAAACACCATATATTTT. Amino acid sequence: CASSPTWAGSGNTIYF.